This TCR beta chain was found in a study of control samples from healthy donors and cancer patients. The CDR3 loop spans 16 amino acids. The J segment lost 6 bases and the V segment lost 0 bases, leaving 7 bases of the junction unmatched. Per the germline V gene, CDR1 is MNHNS and CDR2 is SASEGT. Only in-frame clones appear in the TCRdb table, and some are missing; sequencing was by immunoSEQ multiplex PCR. The data show roughly 130,000 clones, about 91% seen once. The TCR was taken from a man aged 18-30 years in good health. This chain links TRBV6-1 with TRBJ1-1; TRBD1 matches 10 bases. The sample consisted of blood. CDR3 sequence: CASSEALGQGTPEAFF. The CDR3 DNA reads TGTGCCAGCAGTGAAGCGCTGGGACAGGGGACCCCTGAAGCTTTCTTT.